This passage covers 8 T cell receptor beta chains from one sample sequenced in a study of blood T cell repertoires in COVID-19. The data were produced by immunoSEQ multiplex PCR, yet TCRdb's version contains in-frame clones alone and is incomplete. The sample lists approximately 300,000 clones, nearly 90% seen once, with 3.5% to 5% in the top ten. The sample consisted of PBMCs or T cells enriched from blood (not recorded which). Every receptor here comes from a woman aged 18-35 years with acute COVID-19.

The V gene is TRBV29-1, the J gene TRBJ2-2; possibly TRBD2 for D (5 bases). CDR3 size: 14 residues. The ends were cut back, 2 bases at V and 5 bases at J, with 12 bases in the middle. Germline CDR1 reads SQVTM; CDR2 reads ANQGSEA. The CDR3 nucleotides read TGCAGCGTTGAATCTCTGCGAGGGACCGGGGAGCTGTTTTTT. Residues: CSVESLRGTGELFF.

The chain links TRBV6-1 to TRBJ1-3; D gene uncertain. The CDR3 has 16 residues. Trimming removed 1 base at V and 0 bases at J, with 10 bases between. Germline CDR1 reads MNHNS; CDR2 reads SASEGT. CDR3 DNA sequence: TGTGCCAGCAGTGAAGAAGTGGTAGTCTCTGGAAACACCATATATTTT. Translated: CASSEEVVVSGNTIYF.

The V gene is TRBV2, the J gene TRBJ1-4; D gene ambiguous. The CDR3 has 13 amino acids. Germline-derived CDR1 and CDR2 are SNHLY and FYNNEI. Trimming took off 8 bases at V and 3 bases at J, with 10 bases between the two ends. The CDR3 sequence is CASGVGPNEKLFF. CDR3 DNA: TGTGCCAGCGGAGTCGGTCCTAATGAAAAACTGTTTTTT.

This CDR3 reads CASSLGTSGRNEQYF. DNA for the CDR3: TGTGCCAGCAGCTTGGGGACTAGCGGGAGAAACGAGCAGTACTTC. The V call is TRBV5-5, the J call TRBJ2-7; 13 nucleotides line up with TRBD2. In germline, CDR1 is SGHKS, CDR2 YYEKEE (reference sequence). Trimming cost V 0 bases and J 5 bases; bases outside gene matches: 2. The CDR3 is 15 amino acids.

The V call is TRBV19, the J call TRBJ1-4; D not certain. Germline V gene lookup returns CDR1 LNHDA and CDR2 SQIVND (reference sequence). V was clipped by 5 bases and J by 5 bases, with 12 bases between them. This CDR3 has 14 residues. CDR3 sequence reads: CASSLRTDNEKLFF. CDR3 DNA sequence: TGTGCCAGTAGTCTCCGGACTGACAATGAAAAACTGTTTTTT.

The chain joins TRBV21-1 to TRBJ2-3; the table calls TRBD2, which could not be checked here. TRBV21-1 has pseudogene status. CDR3 length: 15 amino acids. CDR3 in DNA: TGTGCCAGCAGCAAATCGGCCAGGAGGACAGATACGCAGTATTTT. Its translation is CASSKSARRTDTQYF.

The chain is built from TRBV19 and TRBJ2-7; 8 bases fit TRBD1. Germline CDR1 is LNHDA and CDR2 is SQIVND (reference sequence). This CDR3 comprises 14 residues. V trimming: 5 bases; J trimming: 5 bases; junction bases outside the gene matches: 8. In DNA, the CDR3 is TGTGCCAGTAGTCCCGACAGGGGAACCCACGAGCAGTACTTC. Its protein is CASSPDRGTHEQYF.

The chain joins TRBV5-1 to TRBJ2-7; D not resolved. The CDR3 loop spans 14 amino acids. Trimming left V 5 bases short and J 0 bases short, with 12 bases between. CDR1 SGHRS and CDR2 YFSETQ come from the germline V gene. The DNA for the CDR3 is TGCGCCAGCAGTCCGGCGGCCAGCTCCTACGAGCAGTACTTC. Protein: CASSPAASSYEQYF.